These 13 T cell receptor beta chains were all obtained from the same sample, sequenced in a study of blood T cells in healthy people across ages. It was with a sample-barcoded 5' primer and a J-beta primer mix that a second PCR of roughly 7 to 11 cycles was run. MiXCR was run by TCRdb on the 5' RACE reads, yielding one entry per CDR3 protein. Of roughly 2 million distinct CDR3 sequences in the sample, around half were seen once. The sample taken for sequencing was blood. Receptors originate from a woman in her forties in good health.

A word on this clonotype: Being one base from a much bigger clone, this may be a read error. The chain couples TRBV7-9 to TRBJ1-2; D is unclear. CDR3 size: 11 residues. CDR1 SEHNR and CDR2 FQNEAQ come from the germline V gene (reference sequence). In DNA form, the CDR3 reads TGTGCCAGCAGTCCCAACTATGTCTACACCTTC. Residues: CASSPNYVYTF.

This clonotype was recorded a few times. The gene calls are TRBV6-6 and TRBJ2-7, with TRBD2 as a possible D gene (5 bases). CDR1 and CDR2 from the germline V gene are MNHNY and SVGAGI (reference sequence). The CDR3 is 15 residues long. The V end was cut by 1 base, the J end by 4 bases, with 14 bases between. This CDR3 is CASSYLFKDLYEQYF. The CDR3, as DNA: TGTGCCAGCAGTTACTTGTTCAAGGACTTGTACGAGCAGTACTTC.

This clonotype was detected only a few times. Germline is not matched at one junction end, which may reflect a read error. The CDR3 DNA follows: TGTGCCAGCATTTTTCGAGGGCCCTCCAACGAGCAGTACTTC. It encodes CASIFRGPSNEQYF. The chain recombines TRBV6-2 or TRBV6-3 with TRBJ2-5, with D perhaps matching TRBD2 (5 bases). The J call may be in error: the DNA end matches TRBJ2-7 better. The CDR3 covers 14 residues. The germline V gene has CDR1 MNHEY and CDR2 SVGEGT.

The J gene is TRBJ1-5, the V gene TRBV6-2 or TRBV6-3; D gene unclear. The germline V and J ends were trimmed by 4 bases and 6 bases, with 10 bases remaining between them. The CDR3 loop spans 13 amino acids. Germline V gives CDR1 MNHEY, CDR2 SVGEGT. The CDR3 DNA reads TGTGCCAGCAGTTGGGTATTGGGTCAGCCCCAGCATTTT. Its protein product is CASSWVLGQPQHF.

The genes are TRBV25-1 and TRBJ1-2; D is undetermined. V was clipped by 1 base and J by 3 bases, with 9 bases between them. This CDR3 spans 14 amino acids. Germline V gene sequence: CDR1 MGHDK, CDR2 SYGVNS. The CDR3, as DNA: TGTGCCAGCAGTGAATTCCCCTCGGACTATGGCTACACCTTC. Its protein is CASSEFPSDYGYTF.

The genes are TRBV6-6 and TRBJ1-2; possibly TRBD1 for D (6 bases). CDR3 length: 13 amino acids. Germline V lookup: CDR1 MNHNY, CDR2 SVGAGI (reference sequence). V was pared by 5 bases and J by 8 bases, with 15 bases between. The chain's CDR3 is CASSKQGMGGYTF. The CDR3 nucleotides are TGTGCCAGCAGTAAACAGGGTATGGGAGGCTACACCTTC.

This clonotype has just a few counts. The gene calls are TRBV5-6 and TRBJ2-4, with D possibly being TRBD1 or TRBD2 (5 bases each). There are 15 residues in the CDR3. Germline V lookup: CDR1 SGHDT, CDR2 YYEEEE. Trimming left V 2 bases short and J 2 bases short, with 11 bases between. As DNA, the CDR3 is TGTGCCAGCAGCTTTGGGACCTCGACCAAAAACATTCAGTACTTC. This translates into CASSFGTSTKNIQYF. Looking up the rest from reference TRBV5-6 and TRBJ2-4 gives the full variable domain: DAGVTQSPTHLIKTRGQQVTLRCSPKSGHDTVSWYQQALGQGPQFIFQYYEEEERQRGNFPDRFSGHQFPNYSSELNVNALLLGDSALYLCASSFGTSTKNIQYFGAGTRLSVL.

The CDR3 coding sequence is TGCAGTGCTCCTGACTATGCCGCCAGGGAGACCCAGTACTTC. Protein: CSAPDYAARETQYF. The gene calls are TRBV20-1 and TRBJ2-7, with a tentative D call TRBD2 (5 bases). The DNA end is more similar to TRBJ2-5, so the J call may be wrong. The CDR3 has 14 residues. The V gene's germline CDR1 is DFQATT and CDR2 SNEGSKA (reference sequence).

DNA for the CDR3: TGCAGCGTTGACACTAGCGGGGGGGTTAATGAGCAGTTCTTC. It yields the protein CSVDTSGGVNEQFF. The rearrangement uses TRBV29-1 and TRBJ2-1; 13 positions match TRBD2. With 3 bases clipped from V and 7 bases from J, the junction kept 3 bases outside the gene matches. This CDR3 contains 14 residues. The germline gives CDR1 SQVTM, CDR2 ANQGSEA.

This sequence joins TRBV3-1 and TRBJ2-4; 11 bases align to TRBD2. The assigned J gene may be wrong: the sequence end matches TRBJ2-7 better. Germline V gene data show CDR1 as LGHDT and CDR2 as YNNKEL (reference sequence). The CDR3 extends over 17 amino acids. The CDR3 bases are TGTGCCAGCAGCCAAGAGATACTAGCGGGGGACACCTACGAGCAGTACTTC. Residues: CASSQEILAGDTYEQYF.

The V call is TRBV27, the J call TRBJ2-7; 8 positions agree with TRBD1. This CDR3 has 14 amino acids. The trim removed 8 bases at V and 0 bases at J, leaving 6 bases unmatched. Germline CDR1 MNHEY, CDR2 SMNVEV (reference sequence). CDR3 region: CASGLTGDSYEQYF. CDR3 DNA: TGTGCCAGCGGACTGACAGGGGACTCCTACGAGCAGTACTTC.

This clonotype was counted at least ten times. The V and J genes are TRBV11-1 and TRBJ2-7; a possible D gene is TRBD1 (6 bases). V was shortened by 3 bases and J by 0 bases, with 9 bases between the two germline ends. Per germline, CDR1 SGHAT and CDR2 FQDESV (reference sequence). This CDR3 is 14 amino acids long. For the CDR3, the DNA is TGTGCCAGCAGCTTGACGGACAGCTCCTACGAGCAGTACTTC. Translating it yields CASSLTDSSYEQYF. The full variable domain, rest sourced from reference TRBV11-1 and TRBJ2-7, is EAEVAQSPRYKITEKSQAVAFWCDPISGHATLYWYRQILGQGPELLVQFQDESVVDDSQLPKDRFSAERLKGVDSTLKIQPAELGDSAMYLCASSLTDSSYEQYFGPGTRLTVT.

The chain combines TRBV7-8 with TRBJ2-3, with a weak D call TRBD1 (6 bases). The CDR3 runs to 15 residues. Per germline, CDR1 SGHVS and CDR2 FQNEAQ. The germline V and J ends were trimmed by 4 bases and 4 bases, with 15 bases remaining between them. The CDR3 loop reads CASSSNRARADTQYF. CDR3 in DNA: TGTGCCAGCAGCTCCAACAGGGCTAGGGCAGATACGCAGTATTTT.